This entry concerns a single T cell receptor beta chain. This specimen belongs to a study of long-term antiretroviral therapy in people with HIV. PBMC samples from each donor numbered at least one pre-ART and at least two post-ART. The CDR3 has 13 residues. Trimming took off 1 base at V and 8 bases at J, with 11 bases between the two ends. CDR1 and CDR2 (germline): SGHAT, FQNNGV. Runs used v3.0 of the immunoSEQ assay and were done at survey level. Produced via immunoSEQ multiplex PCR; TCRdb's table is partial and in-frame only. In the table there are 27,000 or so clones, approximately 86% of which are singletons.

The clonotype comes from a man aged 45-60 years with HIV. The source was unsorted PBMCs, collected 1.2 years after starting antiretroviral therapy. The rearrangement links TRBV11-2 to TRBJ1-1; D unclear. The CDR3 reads CASSLGPVEEAFF. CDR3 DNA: TGTGCCAGCAGCTTAGGGCCAGTTGAGGAAGCTTTCTTT.